The rows below give T cell receptor beta chains drawn from one sample of a study of T cells after yellow fever vaccination. One entry per CDR3 protein, called by TCRdb with MiXCR from the 5' RACE reads. This sample yields around 590,000 distinct CDR3 sequences, of which around an eighth are seen a single time; approximately 15% belongs to the top ten. Sequenced material: PBMCs, taken on the day of the yellow fever booster vaccination. These receptors came from a man aged 25-45 years who received the YFV17D yellow fever vaccine. Both conserved end residues are part of each CDR3. Each record gives: V gene, D gene, clone size, J gene, CDR3 protein, CDR3 DNA. The D gene is left open where the match is weak. Clone size is shown for a subset of rows, as once, few, many or a class of expanded clone.

>TRBV6-2/TRBV6-3|NA|NA|TRBJ2-5
CASKLGLAETQYF
TGTGCCAGCAAACTCGGACTCGCGGAGACCCAGTACTTC
>TRBV11-2|NA|few|TRBJ1-6
CASSPDSYNSPLHF
TGTGCCAGCAGTCCTGACAGCTATAATTCACCCCTCCACTTT
>TRBV10-3|NA|many|TRBJ2-7
CAIARGREQYF
TGTGCCATCGCCAGAGGTCGGGAGCAGTACTTC
>TRBV20-1|NA|few|TRBJ1-1
CSATVHLNTEAFF
TGCAGTGCTACTGTCCACTTGAACACTGAAGCTTTCTTT
>TRBV7-9|NA|few|TRBJ2-1
CASSAGRGVNEQFF
TGTGCCAGCAGCGCCGGGCGTGGGGTGAATGAGCAGTTCTTC
>TRBV19|NA|NA|TRBJ2-3
CASRQGTSTDTQYF
TGTGCCAGTAGACAGGGGACTAGCACAGATACGCAGTATTTT
>TRBV2|NA|few|TRBJ1-5
CASSEVHFNQPQHF
TGTGCCAGCAGTGAAGTTCATTTCAATCAGCCCCAGCATTTT
>TRBV20-1|NA|few|TRBJ2-7
CSAPQGYEQYF
TGCAGTGCTCCACAGGGATACGAGCAGTACTTC
>TRBV20-1|NA|many|TRBJ1-1
CTPLVRDTEAFF
TGCACCCCCCTTGTCAGGGACACTGAAGCTTTCTTT
>TRBV5-1|NA|NA|TRBJ2-2
CASSSTGVGELFF
TGCGCCAGCAGCAGCACAGGAGTCGGGGAGCTGTTTTTT
>TRBV7-2|TRBD1|NA|TRBJ2-1
CASSLDRVRHNEQFF
TGTGCCAGCAGCTTGGACAGGGTCCGCCACAATGAGCAGTTCTTC
>TRBV29-1|NA|few|TRBJ1-3
CSVGGYGNTIYF
TGCAGCGTTGGCGGATATGGAAACACCATATATTTT
>TRBV12-3/TRBV12-4|NA|NA|TRBJ2-1
CASSGHRELNNEQFF
TGTGCCAGCAGTGGCCACAGGGAGCTCAACAATGAGCAGTTCTTC
>TRBV7-9|TRBD1|few|TRBJ1-2
CASSLGDRARGYTF
TGTGCCAGCAGCTTAGGGGACAGGGCTAGAGGCTACACCTTC
>TRBV2|TRBD2|few|TRBJ2-7
CASRILAEEYYEQYF
TGTGCCAGCAGAATACTAGCGGAAGAATACTACGAGCAGTACTTC
>TRBV5-1|TRBD2|NA|TRBJ2-2
CASSSTSGRGTGELFF
TGCGCCAGCAGCTCGACTAGCGGGAGAGGAACCGGGGAGCTGTTTTTT
>TRBV24-1|NA|NA|TRBJ2-7
CATSDPTSSYEQYF
TGTGCCACCAGTGACCCGACTAGCTCCTACGAGCAGTACTTC
>TRBV2|NA|NA|TRBJ2-7
CASTERVLTYEQYF
TGTGCCAGCACCGAACGGGTTCTAACCTACGAGCAGTACTTC
>TRBV7-2|TRBD2|NA|TRBJ2-5
CASSLASGRAGYF
TGTGCCAGCAGCTTAGCTAGCGGGAGGGCCGGGTACTTC
>TRBV20-1|TRBD2|NA|TRBJ2-7
CSAALAGPSYEQYF
TGCAGTGCAGCCCTAGCGGGACCCTCCTACGAGCAGTACTTC
>TRBV28|NA|many|TRBJ1-1
CASSQAASAFF
TGTGCCAGCAGTCAAGCCGCATCCGCTTTCTTT
>TRBV24-1|NA|few|TRBJ2-2
CATSVRGANTGELFF
TGTGCCACCAGTGTCCGGGGAGCGAACACCGGGGAGCTGTTTTTT
>TRBV7-2|NA|few|TRBJ2-5
CASSLPAEIGFETQYF
TGTGCCAGCAGCTTACCAGCGGAAATAGGGTTTGAGACCCAGTACTTC
>TRBV6-1|TRBD1|few|TRBJ1-2
CASSWDRRAYGYTF
TGTGCCAGCAGCTGGGACAGGAGGGCCTATGGCTACACCTTC
>TRBV6-6|NA|few|TRBJ2-2
CAGRGNTGELFF
TGTGCCGGCAGGGGGAACACCGGGGAGCTGTTTTTT
>TRBV19|NA|NA|TRBJ1-1
CASSIKRSLNTEAFF
TGTGCCAGTAGTATTAAAAGGTCCTTGAACACTGAAGCTTTCTTT
>TRBV27|NA|few|TRBJ2-3
CASSLSKVDTQYF
TGTGCCAGCAGTTTATCGAAAGTCGATACGCAGTATTTT
>TRBV29-1|NA|many|TRBJ1-5
CSASQGRNQPQHF
TGCAGCGCCTCCCAGGGTCGCAATCAGCCCCAGCATTTT
>TRBV7-9|NA|NA|TRBJ2-1
CASSLGRVDEQFF
TGTGCCAGCAGCTTAGGCAGGGTGGATGAGCAGTTCTTC
>TRBV12-3/TRBV12-4|NA|few|TRBJ2-2
CGAGRDTGELFF
TGTGGCGCAGGGAGAGACACCGGGGAGCTGTTTTTT
>TRBV6-1|NA|NA|TRBJ2-2
CASRESYRDTGELFF
TGTGCCAGCAGGGAGTCCTACAGGGACACCGGGGAGCTGTTTTTT
>TRBV7-9|TRBD1|NA|TRBJ1-2
CASSLDQGAIGYTF
TGTGCCAGCAGCTTAGACCAGGGGGCAATTGGCTACACCTTC
>TRBV20-1|NA|few|TRBJ2-1
CSALSPYNEQFF
TGCAGTGCTTTATCCCCGTACAATGAGCAGTTCTTC
>TRBV20-1|NA|few|TRBJ1-3
CSASISSGGNTIYF
TGCAGTGCTTCGATATCGTCGGGTGGAAACACCATATATTTT
>TRBV9|TRBD2|NA|TRBJ2-2
CASSGTSGSVGTGELFF
TGTGCCAGCAGCGGGACTAGCGGGAGTGTGGGCACCGGGGAGCTGTTTTTT
>TRBV19|NA|few|TRBJ2-1
CASSILPGDEQFF
TGTGCCAGTAGTATCCTACCCGGCGATGAGCAGTTCTTC
>TRBV12-3/TRBV12-4|NA|many|TRBJ1-5
CASSSGDKGQPQHF
TGTGCCAGCAGTTCAGGCGATAAGGGTCAGCCCCAGCATTTT
>TRBV9|NA|once|TRBJ2-1
CASSPQDRNNEQFF
TGTGCCAGCAGCCCCCAGGACCGGAACAATGAGCAGTTCTTC
>TRBV6-5|NA|few|TRBJ2-7
CASSYSWQGNEQYF
TGTGCCAGCAGTTACTCGTGGCAGGGGAACGAGCAGTACTTC
>TRBV6-5|NA|few|TRBJ2-7
CASSYTSSGYEQYF
TGTGCCAGCAGTTACACTAGTAGCGGTTACGAGCAGTACTTC
>TRBV20-1|TRBD2|many|TRBJ2-7
CSATGTSGTYEQYF
TGCAGTGCTACAGGGACTAGCGGTACCTACGAGCAGTACTTC
>TRBV12-3/TRBV12-4|NA|few|TRBJ2-1
CASSFESGLSYNEQFF
TGTGCCAGCAGTTTTGAGTCGGGACTCTCCTACAATGAGCAGTTCTTC
>TRBV24-1|TRBD2|many|TRBJ2-7
CATLAGALSFYEQYF
TGTGCCACACTAGCGGGAGCCCTTTCTTTCTACGAGCAGTACTTC
>TRBV7-9|TRBD2|few|TRBJ2-7
CASSSGLAVKPYEQYF
TGTGCCAGCAGCTCCGGACTAGCGGTAAAGCCCTACGAGCAGTACTTC
>TRBV19|NA|many|TRBJ1-6
CASNDPTGPVRDSPLHF
TGTGCCAGTAACGATCCTACGGGGCCCGTTCGGGATTCACCCCTCCACTTT
>TRBV20-1|NA|few|TRBJ2-3
CSASVSTDTQYF
TGCAGTGCTAGCGTGAGCACAGATACGCAGTATTTT
>TRBV7-2|NA|NA|TRBJ2-2
CASSFSTSPGELFF
TGTGCCAGCAGCTTCTCAACTAGCCCCGGGGAGCTGTTTTTT
>TRBV4-2|TRBD1|many|TRBJ2-7
CASSQDQGAKGEQYF
TGTGCCAGCAGCCAAGATCAGGGGGCGAAGGGTGAGCAGTACTTC
>TRBV7-2|NA|NA|TRBJ2-2
CASTYFTGELFF
TGTGCCAGCACCTATTTCACCGGGGAGCTGTTTTTT
>TRBV27|NA|many|TRBJ2-5
CASSFNRGAETQYF
TGTGCCAGCAGTTTCAATAGAGGGGCAGAGACCCAGTACTTC
>TRBV20-1|NA|NA|TRBJ2-1
CSARDSNNEQFF
TGCAGTGCTAGAGATTCGAACAATGAGCAGTTCTTC
>TRBV11-2|NA|few|TRBJ2-1
CASSLEGAASSYNEQFF
TGTGCCAGCAGCTTAGAGGGGGCGGCCAGCTCCTACAATGAGCAGTTCTTC
>TRBV6-1|TRBD2|NA|TRBJ2-4
CASSPLATSAKNIQYF
TGTGCCAGCAGTCCACTAGCGACTTCAGCCAAAAACATTCAGTACTTC